This T cell receptor beta chain was profiled in a study of blood T cell repertoires in COVID-19. Sequenced by immunoSEQ multiplex PCR; TCRdb stores in-frame clones only, minus some. The repertoire holds hundreds of thousands of clones, with about 89% as singletons. Sample: PBMCs or T cells enriched from blood (not recorded which). The clonotype was recovered from a woman in her 30s who had recovered from COVID-19.

CDR3 loop: CASSSDSHYEQYF. In DNA form, the CDR3 reads TGCGCCAGCAGCTCGGACAGCCACTACGAGCAGTACTTC. This chain joins TRBV5-1 and TRBJ2-7; tentatively, D is TRBD1 (6 bases). The CDR3 extends over 13 amino acids. Germline lookup yields CDR1 SGHRS and CDR2 YFSETQ. V was cut by 3 bases and J by 3 bases, with 10 bases left in between.